Shown below are 25 T cell receptor beta chains from a single sample sequenced in a study of shared clonotypes between healthy human individuals. Profiled with immunoSEQ multiplex PCR; TCRdb holds only in-frame clones, not every one. The repertoire includes around 2,000,000 clones, 85% to 95% of them detected once, and 0.1% to 0.15% sits in the top ten. Sequenced input: naive CD4+ T cells sorted from blood. Subset meaning: CD45RA+ positively selected. The receptors shown here come from a man between 18 and 29 years old in good health.

With respect to this clone: Different DNA sequences within this sample yield the same CDR3. The chain employs TRBV5-6 and TRBJ1-1; D is uncertain. The V end was cut by 0 bases, the J end by 1 base, with 4 bases between. There are 13 residues in the CDR3. CDR1 and CDR2 (germline): SGHDT, YYEEEE. CDR3 residues: CASSLGPNTEAFF. The DNA of the CDR3 is TGTGCCAGCAGCTTGGGTCCGAACACTGAAGCTTTCTTT.

The gene calls are TRBV6-5 and TRBJ1-4, with D uncertain. Deletions cut 6 bases from V and 0 bases from J, with 11 bases between. CDR3 length: 15 amino acids. Per the germline V gene, CDR1 is MNHEY and CDR2 is SVGAGI. The CDR3 loop reads CASRATTATNEKLFF. The CDR3 coding sequence is TGTGCCAGCAGGGCTACGACGGCAACTAATGAAAAACTGTTTTTT.

This rearrangement joins TRBV21-1 to TRBJ1-1. TRBV21-1 is a pseudogene segment. This CDR3 is 15 amino acids long. CDR3 DNA: TGTGCCAGCAGCAACGCAGGTTTTTCGGGGGTTGAAGCTTTCTTT. Translated: CASSNAGFSGVEAFF.

This clone was found once. This chain connects TRBV28 to TRBJ1-4; D not certain. Per the germline V gene, CDR1 is MDHEN and CDR2 is SYDVKM. CDR3 size: 15 residues. Trimming removed 4 bases at V and 2 bases at J, with 11 bases between. The CDR3, as DNA: TGTGCCAGCAGTTCCCCTTTGTTGACTAATGAAAAACTGTTTTTT. Amino acid sequence: CASSSPLLTNEKLFF.

The chain couples TRBV2 to TRBJ1-3; D is unclear. This CDR3 region has 14 residues. Germline V gives CDR1 SNHLY, CDR2 FYNNEI. V was clipped by 3 bases and J by 0 bases, with 6 bases between them. The DNA of the CDR3 is TGTGCCAGCAGTGAGATGGGCTCTGGAAACACCATATATTTT. This encodes CASSEMGSGNTIYF.

The chain combines TRBV2 with TRBJ1-2; D possibly corresponds to TRBD1 (6 bases). Trimming took off 6 bases at V and 5 bases at J, with 28 bases between the two ends. CDR1 and CDR2 (germline): SNHLY, FYNNEI. This CDR3 spans 18 amino acids. As DNA, the CDR3 is TGTGCCAGCAGCTCAGGCAGGGGACCGCAGTTTAAGATGTATGGCTACACCTTC. It specifies CASSSGRGPQFKMYGYTF.

The chain is built from TRBV4-3 and TRBJ2-3; D gene ambiguous. CDR3 length: 12 residues. Germline V gene lookup returns CDR1 LGHNA and CDR2 YSLEER. The germline V and J ends were trimmed by 2 bases and 4 bases, with 4 bases remaining between them. The CDR3 DNA is TGCGCCAGCAGCCAACGGCCAGATACGCAGTATTTT. Residues: CASSQRPDTQYF.

V and J are TRBV2 and TRBJ2-4; D not resolved. The CDR3 consists of 15 residues. CDR1 is SNHLY, CDR2 FYNNEI, per germline. The V gene lost 4 bases and the J gene lost 0 bases, with 10 bases spanning the gap. Here the CDR3 DNA reads TGTGCCAGCAGTGGGCTGATACAAGCCAAAAACATTCAGTACTTC. It is translated as CASSGLIQAKNIQYF.

The chain has TRBV6-5 and TRBJ2-7, with D tentatively TRBD1 or TRBD2 (6 bases each). V lost 6 bases and J 5 bases, leaving 20 bases between the germline ends. Germline V CDR1 and CDR2: MNHEY, SVGAGI. This CDR3 is built from 15 residues. The CDR3 sequence is CASSRDYPGGDEQYF. As DNA, the CDR3 is TGTGCCAGCAGCCGAGACTATCCCGGGGGCGACGAGCAGTACTTC.

V and J are TRBV28 and TRBJ1-2, with 8 bases matching TRBD1. The CDR3 is made up of 13 amino acids. J gave up 11 bases and V 6 bases, and 11 bases lay outside the gene matches. CDR1 and CDR2 (germline): MDHEN, SYDVKM. The CDR3: CASSPSDRVPYTF. CDR3 sequence (DNA): TGTGCCAGCAGCCCCTCGGACAGGGTTCCGTACACCTTC.

The chain is built from TRBV18 and TRBJ1-6; D possibly corresponds to TRBD1 (5 bases). With 6 bases removed from V and 5 bases from J, the gap between germline ends came to 11 bases. The CDR3 totals 14 residues. Germline V gene data show CDR1 as KGHSH and CDR2 as LQKENI. The CDR3 DNA sequence: TGTGCCAGCTCCCGGGGCCTTGATAATTCACCCCTCCACTTT. Translation: CASSRGLDNSPLHF.

Worth noting for this clone: The same CDR3 is also encoded by other DNA sequences in this sample. The rearrangement links TRBV5-4 to TRBJ1-1; D is possibly TRBD1 (5 bases). CDR1 and CDR2 from the germline V gene are SGHNT and YYREEE (reference sequence). The CDR3 contains 12 residues. V dropped 4 bases and J dropped 5 bases, with 9 bases sitting between them. CDR3: CASSLQGTEAFF. CDR3 DNA sequence: TGTGCCAGCAGCCTGCAGGGTACTGAAGCTTTCTTT.

The rearrangement links TRBV25-1 to TRBJ2-7, with no clear D. This CDR3 contains 13 residues. Trimming left V 4 bases short and J 6 bases short, with 13 bases between. The germline gives CDR1 MGHDK, CDR2 SYGVNS. The CDR3 coding sequence is TGTGCCAGCAGTGTTATGGTGAACGGCGAGCAGTACTTC. It codes for CASSVMVNGEQYF.

This chain links TRBV4-1 with TRBJ1-2, with 7 positions matching TRBD1. This CDR3 region has 16 residues. With V trimmed by 1 base and J by 6 bases, 11 bases remained unmatched. CDR1 and CDR2 (germline): MGHRA, YSYEKL. In DNA form, the CDR3 reads TGCGCCAGCAGCCAAGTTCAGGACAGGTCAAGGGATGGCTACACCTTC. This gives the protein CASSQVQDRSRDGYTF.

A note on this clone: The same CDR3 arises from other DNA sequences in this sample as well. The chain is built from TRBV5-1 and TRBJ1-2; D is unclear. This CDR3 spans 13 amino acids. Trimming shortened V by 4 bases and J by 3 bases, and 10 bases separated the two germline ends. Germline lookup yields CDR1 SGHRS and CDR2 YFSETQ. The CDR3: CASSRSGDYGYTF. DNA of the CDR3: TGCGCCAGCAGCCGCTCGGGAGACTATGGCTACACCTTC.

This clone appeared once. The chain joins TRBV10-3 to TRBJ2-7; D is perhaps TRBD1 or TRBD2 (8 bases each). The germline V gene has CDR1 ENHRY and CDR2 SYGVKD. The CDR3 is made up of 16 amino acids. Deletions cut 6 bases from V and 2 bases from J, with 20 bases between. The CDR3 DNA reads TGTGCCATCAGGGGTCAGGGGGCGGGAGGCACCTACGAGCAGTACTTC. Amino acids: CAIRGQGAGGTYEQYF.

The V call is TRBV7-2, the J call TRBJ2-1; tentatively, D is TRBD2 (5 bases). Germline-derived CDR1 and CDR2 are SGHTA and FQGNSA. The CDR3 sequence is 15 residues long. V shed 5 bases and J shed 3 bases, with 14 bases lying between them. CDR3 DNA sequence: TGTGCCAGCAGCCAACGGCGGGCCCTCTACAATGAGCAGTTCTTC. Translating gives CASSQRRALYNEQFF.

This sequence joins TRBV7-2 and TRBJ1-5; D is unresolved. CDR1 is SGHTA and CDR2 is FQGNSA in the germline V gene. V lost 2 bases to trimming and J lost 7 bases, with 18 bases between them. The CDR3 spans 16 residues. The CDR3 loop is CASSLSGTASEQPQHF. The CDR3 region has the DNA TGTGCCAGCAGCTTAAGTGGAACAGCCTCCGAACAGCCCCAGCATTTT.

The genes are TRBV10-3 and TRBJ1-5, with D perhaps matching TRBD1 (5 bases). This CDR3 region has 12 residues. Germline values: CDR1 ENHRY, CDR2 SYGVKD. The ends were cut back, 8 bases at V and 3 bases at J, with 8 bases in the middle. The CDR3 loop reads CAIEQVNQPQHF. The CDR3 DNA sequence: TGTGCCATCGAACAGGTCAATCAGCCCCAGCATTTT.

This chain uses TRBV6-1 with TRBJ1-2, with a possible D match to TRBD1 (6 bases). The CDR3 loop spans 13 amino acids. The germline V gene encodes CDR1 MNHNS and CDR2 SASEGT. The V end was cut by 11 bases, the J end by 10 bases, with 23 bases between. In DNA, the CDR3 is TGTGCCGCAAGGAAACAGGGCACATCTGCCTACACCTTC. It encodes CAARKQGTSAYTF.

This sequence joins TRBV9 and TRBJ1-3, with D possibly TRBD1 on 6 matching bases. The CDR3 runs to 15 residues. Germline-derived CDR1 and CDR2 are SGDLS and YYNGEE. Trimming shortened V by 3 bases and J by 10 bases, and 20 bases separated the two germline ends. The CDR3 sequence: CASSAGQPFPPTIYF. In DNA, the CDR3 is TGTGCCAGCAGCGCCGGACAGCCCTTTCCTCCGACCATATATTTT.

The chain links TRBV5-4 to TRBJ2-3; D remains unclear. Germline V CDR1 and CDR2: SGHNT, YYREEE (reference sequence). The V end lost 4 bases, the J end lost 4 bases, and 13 bases lay between the germline ends. This CDR3 has 14 residues. The CDR3 spells CASSLRTIADTQYF. CDR3 coding DNA: TGTGCCAGCAGCCTACGGACCATCGCAGATACGCAGTATTTT.

The chain has TRBV18 and TRBJ1-2; D gene ambiguous. V was clipped by 4 bases and J by 8 bases, with 20 bases between them. The CDR3 covers 15 residues. Germline V gene sequence: CDR1 KGHSH, CDR2 LQKENI. The CDR3 region is CASSQKEGTGAGYTF. For the CDR3, the DNA is TGTGCCAGCTCACAAAAGGAGGGAACCGGAGCAGGCTACACCTTC. The full variable domain, its missing parts supplied by reference TRBV18 and TRBJ1-2, is NAGVMQNPRHLVRRRGQEARLRCSPMKGHSHVYWYRQLPEEGLKFMVYLQKENIIDESGMPKERFSAEFPKEGPSILRIQQVVRGDSAAYFCASSQKEGTGAGYTFGSGTRLTVV.

V and J are TRBV5-1 and TRBJ2-2; no clear D. V lost 4 bases, J lost 6 bases, and 16 bases lay in between. Per germline, CDR1 SGHRS and CDR2 YFSETQ. The CDR3 spans 15 residues. CDR3 in DNA: TGCGCCAGCAGCCCAGCGAACCTAGGGTCCGGGGAGCTGTTTTTT. Its protein is CASSPANLGSGELFF.

The chain couples TRBV11-2 to TRBJ2-1; TRBD2 aligns across 16 bases. The CDR3 runs 19 residues. After removal of 8 bases from V and 0 bases from J, the junction contained 10 bases not matched to a gene. The germline CDR1 and CDR2 sequences are SGHAT and FQNNGV. The CDR3 is CASSVAGLAGGSSYNEQFF. CDR3 DNA: TGTGCCAGCTCCGTAGCGGGACTAGCGGGAGGGAGCTCCTACAATGAGCAGTTCTTC.